This TCR beta chain stems from a study of cytomegalovirus exposure and HLA in healthy donors. Findings of the study overall: Specificity of a few CMV-associated chains for CMV antigens was verified in vitro.

On this clone: Antigen unknown.

The PCR made use of 60 Vbeta and 13 Jbeta primers. Sequencing used immunoSEQ multiplex PCR; TCRdb keeps in-frame clones, though not all of them. The data show 150,000 to 200,000 clones, 60% to 80% seen once. The germline gives CDR1 SGHTA, CDR2 FQGNSA. V shed 5 bases, J shed 8 bases, and the junction held 18 bases outside the gene matches. The CDR3 totals 17 residues. This receptor was obtained from a woman aged 45-65 years in good health and CMV-seropositive. The chain links TRBV7-2 to TRBJ1-2; 9 bases match TRBD1. The material sequenced was PBMCs. CDR3 sequence (DNA): TGTGCCAGCAGCAAACCCCGAACAGGGGGCGCCCCTCGAGGCTACACCTTC. Translation: CASSKPRTGGAPRGYTF. Combining the CDR3 with reference TRBV7-2 and TRBJ1-2 gives the whole variable domain GAGVSQSPSNKVTEKGKDVELRCDPISGHTALYWYRQSLGQGLEFLIYFQGNSAPDKSGLPSDRFSAERTGGSVSTLTIQRTQQEDSAVYLCASSKPRTGGAPRGYTFGSGTRLTVV.